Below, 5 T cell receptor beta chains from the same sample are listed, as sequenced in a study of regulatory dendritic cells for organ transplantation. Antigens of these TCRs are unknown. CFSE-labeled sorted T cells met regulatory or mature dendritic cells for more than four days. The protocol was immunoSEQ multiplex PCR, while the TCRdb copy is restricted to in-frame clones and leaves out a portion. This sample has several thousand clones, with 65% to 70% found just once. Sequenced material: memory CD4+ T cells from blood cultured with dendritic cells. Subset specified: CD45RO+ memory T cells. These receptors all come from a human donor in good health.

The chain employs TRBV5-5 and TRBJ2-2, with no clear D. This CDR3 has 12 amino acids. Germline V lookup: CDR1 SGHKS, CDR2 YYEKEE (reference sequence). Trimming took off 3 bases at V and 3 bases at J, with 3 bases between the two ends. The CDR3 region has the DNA TGTGCCAGCAGCTCCTACACCGGGGAGCTGTTTTTT. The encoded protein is CASSSYTGELFF.

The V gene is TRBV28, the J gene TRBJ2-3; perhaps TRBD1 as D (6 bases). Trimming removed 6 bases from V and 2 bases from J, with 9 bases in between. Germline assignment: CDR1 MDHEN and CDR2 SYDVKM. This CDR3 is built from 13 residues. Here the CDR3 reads CASSRGNTDTQYF. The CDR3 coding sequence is TGTGCCAGCAGCAGGGGAAACACAGATACGCAGTATTTT.

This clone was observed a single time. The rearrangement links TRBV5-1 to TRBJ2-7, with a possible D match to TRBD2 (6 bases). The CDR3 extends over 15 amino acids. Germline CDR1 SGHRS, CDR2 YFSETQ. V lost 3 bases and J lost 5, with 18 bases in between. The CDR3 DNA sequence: TGCGCCAGCAGCTCGGCGGGATCCTCGGGGGACGAGCAGTACTTC. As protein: CASSSAGSSGDEQYF.

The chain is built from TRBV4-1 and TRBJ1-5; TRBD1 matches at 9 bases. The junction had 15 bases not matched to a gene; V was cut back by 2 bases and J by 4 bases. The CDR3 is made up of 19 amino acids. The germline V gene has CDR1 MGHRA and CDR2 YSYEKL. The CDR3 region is CASSQRLATGGSSNQPQHF. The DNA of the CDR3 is TGCGCCAGCAGCCAACGACTGGCGACAGGGGGTTCGAGTAATCAGCCCCAGCATTTT.

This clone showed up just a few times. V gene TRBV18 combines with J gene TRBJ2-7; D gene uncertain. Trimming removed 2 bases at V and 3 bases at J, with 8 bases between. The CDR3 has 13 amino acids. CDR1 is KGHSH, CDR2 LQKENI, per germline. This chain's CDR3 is CASSPSEFYEQYF. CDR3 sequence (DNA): TGTGCCAGCTCACCATCTGAGTTCTACGAGCAGTACTTC.